The present entry profiles one T cell receptor (beta chain) with its context. Its cognate antigen is unknown. Though nominally healthy at sampling, donors likely had unrecorded immune exposures. V lost 6 bases, J lost 1 base, and 9 bases lay in between. Germline loops: CDR1 SGDLS, CDR2 YYNGEE. This CDR3 has 13 amino acids. The entry originates in a study of cytomegalovirus exposure and HLA in healthy donors. Study-wide points: No immune exposure information besides CMV serostatus was available. Cytomegalovirus status was reportedly diagnosed by the classifier with high specificity and sensitivity.

PCR amplification relied on 60 Vbeta primers (plus 13 Jbeta primers). TCRdb's table, derived via immunoSEQ multiplex PCR, lists solely in-frame clones and lacks some. Of 40,000 to 55,000 clones in the sample, about 70% are singletons; the top ten hold about 6%. The rearrangement uses TRBV9 and TRBJ2-3, with D unclear. Sequenced input: PBMCs. The sequence derives from a man aged 25 to 40 in good health and CMV-seronegative. The CDR3 spells CASNEIGTDTQYF. The CDR3 coding sequence is TGTGCCAGCAACGAGATCGGCACAGATACGCAGTATTTT.